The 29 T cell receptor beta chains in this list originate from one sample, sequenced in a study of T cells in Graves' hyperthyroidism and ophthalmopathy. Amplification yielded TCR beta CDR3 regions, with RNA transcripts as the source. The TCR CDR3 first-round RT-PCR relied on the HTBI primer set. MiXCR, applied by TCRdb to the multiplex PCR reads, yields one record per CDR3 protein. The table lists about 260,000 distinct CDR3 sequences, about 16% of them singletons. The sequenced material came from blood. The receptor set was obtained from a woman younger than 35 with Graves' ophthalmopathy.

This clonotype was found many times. The CDR3 DNA follows: TGTGCCAGCGGGAGCTCGGGGGGCTTAATGTTCGAGCAGTACTTC. It codes for CASGSSGGLMFEQYF. This chain joins TRBV27 and TRBJ2-7, with a weak D call TRBD2 (7 bases). In germline, CDR1 is MNHEY, CDR2 SMNVEV (reference sequence). The ends were cut back, 8 bases at V and 6 bases at J, with 23 bases in the middle. The CDR3 consists of 15 residues.

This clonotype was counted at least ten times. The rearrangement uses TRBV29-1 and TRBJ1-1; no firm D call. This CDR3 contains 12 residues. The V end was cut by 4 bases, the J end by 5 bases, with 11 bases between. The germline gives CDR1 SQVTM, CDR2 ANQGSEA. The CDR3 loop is CSVVGGNTEAFF. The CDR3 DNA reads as TGCAGCGTTGTAGGAGGGAATACTGAAGCTTTCTTT.

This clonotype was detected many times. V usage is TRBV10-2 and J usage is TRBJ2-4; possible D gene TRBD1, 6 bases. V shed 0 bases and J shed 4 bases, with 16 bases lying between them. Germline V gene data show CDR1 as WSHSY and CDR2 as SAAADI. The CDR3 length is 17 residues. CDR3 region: CASSESIQGSKKNIQYF. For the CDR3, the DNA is TGCGCCAGCAGTGAGTCGATTCAGGGGTCAAAGAAAAACATTCAGTACTTC.

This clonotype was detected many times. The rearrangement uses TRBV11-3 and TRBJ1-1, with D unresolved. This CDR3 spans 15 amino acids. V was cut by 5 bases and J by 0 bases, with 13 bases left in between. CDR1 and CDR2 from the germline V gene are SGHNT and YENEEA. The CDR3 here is CASSSAGALNTEAFF. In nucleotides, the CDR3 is TGTGCCAGCAGCAGCGCGGGAGCCCTGAACACTGAAGCTTTCTTT. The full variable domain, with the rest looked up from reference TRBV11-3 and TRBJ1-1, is EAGVVQSPRYKIIEKKQPVAFWCNPISGHNTLYWYLQNLGQGPELLIRYENEEAVDDSQLPKDRFSAERLKGVDSTLKIQPAELGDSAVYLCASSSAGALNTEAFFGQGTRLTVV.

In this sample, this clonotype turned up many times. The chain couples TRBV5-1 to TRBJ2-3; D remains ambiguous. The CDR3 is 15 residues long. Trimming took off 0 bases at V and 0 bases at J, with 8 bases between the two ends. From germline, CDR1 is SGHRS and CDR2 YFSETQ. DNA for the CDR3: TGCGCCAGCAGCTTGGATCTGACTAGCACAGATACGCAGTATTTT. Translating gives CASSLDLTSTDTQYF.

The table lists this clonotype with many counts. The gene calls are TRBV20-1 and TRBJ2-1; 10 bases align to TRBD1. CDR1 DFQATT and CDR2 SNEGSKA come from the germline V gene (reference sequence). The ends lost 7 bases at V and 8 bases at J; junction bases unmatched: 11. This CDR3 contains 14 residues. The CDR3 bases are TGCAGTGTTATGACAGGGGGCCTTATGGATGAGCAGTTCTTC. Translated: CSVMTGGLMDEQFF.

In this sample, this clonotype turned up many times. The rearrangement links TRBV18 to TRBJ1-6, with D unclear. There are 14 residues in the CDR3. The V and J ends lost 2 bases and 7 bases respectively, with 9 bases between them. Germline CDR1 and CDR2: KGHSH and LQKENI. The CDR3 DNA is TGTGCCAGCTCACCAGGGGTCGGCAATTCACCCCTCCACTTT. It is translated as CASSPGVGNSPLHF.

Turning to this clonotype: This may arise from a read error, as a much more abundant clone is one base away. The CDR3 bases are TGTGCCAGCAGTTGGGGCGCCTCACCCCTCCACTTT. Protein product: CASSWGASPLHF. The V call is TRBV6-2 or TRBV6-3, the J call TRBJ1-6; possibly TRBD1 for D (5 bases). V was cut by 4 bases and J by 10 bases, with 8 bases left in between. This CDR3 comprises 12 residues. Germline V gene data show CDR1 as MNHEY and CDR2 as SVGEGT.

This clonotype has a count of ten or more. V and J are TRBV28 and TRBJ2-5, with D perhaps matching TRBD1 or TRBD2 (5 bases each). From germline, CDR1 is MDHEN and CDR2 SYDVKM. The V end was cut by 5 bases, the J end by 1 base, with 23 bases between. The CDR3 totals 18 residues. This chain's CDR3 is CASSKFTRLGRLQETQYF. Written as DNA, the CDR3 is TGTGCCAGCAGTAAGTTTACCCGCCTGGGACGTCTCCAAGAGACCCAGTACTTC.

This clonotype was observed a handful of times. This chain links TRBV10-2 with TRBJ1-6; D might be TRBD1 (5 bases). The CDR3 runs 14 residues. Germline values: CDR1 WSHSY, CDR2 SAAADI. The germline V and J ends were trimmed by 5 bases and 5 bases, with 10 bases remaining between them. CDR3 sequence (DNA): TGCGCCAGCAGTCCGGGGGGGGATAATTCACCCCTCCACTTT. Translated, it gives CASSPGGDNSPLHF.

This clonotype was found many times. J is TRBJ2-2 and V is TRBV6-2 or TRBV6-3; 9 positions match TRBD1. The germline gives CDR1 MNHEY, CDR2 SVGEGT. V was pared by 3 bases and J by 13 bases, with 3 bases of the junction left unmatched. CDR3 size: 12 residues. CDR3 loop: CASSYPGQGLFF. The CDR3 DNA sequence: TGTGCCAGCAGTTATCCGGGACAGGGGCTGTTTTTT.

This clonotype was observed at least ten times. The chain's CDR3 is CASSLSQGIRTGELFF. The CDR3 DNA sequence: TGTGCCAGCAGTTTGTCTCAAGGCATCCGCACCGGGGAGCTGTTTTTT. The chain has TRBV28 and TRBJ2-2; D not certain. CDR3 length: 16 amino acids. Trimming removed 3 bases from V and 4 bases from J, with 15 bases in between. CDR1 is MDHEN, CDR2 SYDVKM, per germline. The whole variable domain, remainder taken from reference TRBV28 and TRBJ2-2, is DVKVTQSSRYLVKRTGEKVFLECVQDMDHENMFWYRQDPGLGLRLIYFSYDVKMKEKGDIPEGYSVSREKKERFSLILESASTNQTSMYLCASSLSQGIRTGELFFGEGSRLTVL.

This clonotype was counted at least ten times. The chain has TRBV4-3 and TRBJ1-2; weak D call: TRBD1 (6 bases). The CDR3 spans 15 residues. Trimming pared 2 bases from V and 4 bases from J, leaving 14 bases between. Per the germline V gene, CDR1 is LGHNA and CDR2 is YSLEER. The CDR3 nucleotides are TGCGCCAGCAGCCAATTTGAGTCCAGGGGCTATGGCTACACCTTC. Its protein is CASSQFESRGYGYTF.

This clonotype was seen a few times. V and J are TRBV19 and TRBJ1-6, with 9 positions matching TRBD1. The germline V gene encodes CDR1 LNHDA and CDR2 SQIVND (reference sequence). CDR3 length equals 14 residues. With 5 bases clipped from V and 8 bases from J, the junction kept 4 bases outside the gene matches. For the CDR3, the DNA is TGTGCCAGTAGTGCCCGGACAGGGGATTCACCCCTCCACTTT. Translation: CASSARTGDSPLHF. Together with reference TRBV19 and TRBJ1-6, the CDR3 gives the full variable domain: DGGITQSPKYLFRKEGQNVTLSCEQNLNHDAMYWYRQDPGQGLRLIYYSQIVNDFQKGDIAEGYSVSREKKESFPLTVTSAQKNPTAFYLCASSARTGDSPLHFGNGTRLTVT.

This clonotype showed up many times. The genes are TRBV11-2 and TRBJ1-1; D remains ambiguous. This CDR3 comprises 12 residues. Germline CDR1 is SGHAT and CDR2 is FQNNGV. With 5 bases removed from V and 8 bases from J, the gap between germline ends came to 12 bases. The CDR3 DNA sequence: TGTGCCAGCAGCAAAGGTCGGGGAGAAGCTTTCTTT. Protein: CASSKGRGEAFF.

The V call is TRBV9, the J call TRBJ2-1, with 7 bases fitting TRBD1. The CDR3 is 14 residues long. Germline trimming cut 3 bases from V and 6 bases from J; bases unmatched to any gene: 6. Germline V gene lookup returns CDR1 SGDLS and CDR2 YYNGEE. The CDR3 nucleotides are TGTGCCAGCAGCGAGCAGACAGGGCTCAATGAGCAGTTCTTC. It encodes CASSEQTGLNEQFF.

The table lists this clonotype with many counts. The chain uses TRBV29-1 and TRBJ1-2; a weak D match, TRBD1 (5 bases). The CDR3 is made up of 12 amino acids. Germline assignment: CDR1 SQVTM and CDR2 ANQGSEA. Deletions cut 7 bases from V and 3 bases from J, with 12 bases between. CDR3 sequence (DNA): TGCAGCGCACCGGGACGCCACTATGGCTACACCTTC. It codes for CSAPGRHYGYTF.

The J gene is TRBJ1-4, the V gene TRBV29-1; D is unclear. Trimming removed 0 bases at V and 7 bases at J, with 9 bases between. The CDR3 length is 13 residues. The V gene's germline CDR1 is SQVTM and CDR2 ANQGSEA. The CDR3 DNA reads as TGCAGCGTTGAAGATCCAGATTCTGAAAAACTGTTTTTT. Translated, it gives CSVEDPDSEKLFF.

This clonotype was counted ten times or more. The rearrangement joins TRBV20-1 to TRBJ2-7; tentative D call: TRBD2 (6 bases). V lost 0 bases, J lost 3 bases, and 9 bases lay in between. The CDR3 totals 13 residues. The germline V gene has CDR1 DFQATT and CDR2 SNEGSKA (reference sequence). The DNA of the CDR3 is TGCAGTGCTAGAGATTTGACTAGCTACGAGCAGTACTTC. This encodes CSARDLTSYEQYF.

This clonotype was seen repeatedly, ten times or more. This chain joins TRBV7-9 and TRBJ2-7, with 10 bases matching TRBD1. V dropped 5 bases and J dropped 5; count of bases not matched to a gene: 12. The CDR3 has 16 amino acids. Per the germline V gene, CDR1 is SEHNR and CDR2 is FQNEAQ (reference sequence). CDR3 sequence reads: CASSPRAGTGVHEQYF. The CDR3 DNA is TGTGCCAGCAGCCCTAGAGCCGGGACAGGGGTACACGAGCAGTACTTC.

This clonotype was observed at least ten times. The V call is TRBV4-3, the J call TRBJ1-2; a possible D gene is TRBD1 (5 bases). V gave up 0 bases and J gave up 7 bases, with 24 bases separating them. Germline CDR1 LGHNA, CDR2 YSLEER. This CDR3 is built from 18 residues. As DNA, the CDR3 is TGCGCCAGCAGCCAAGATAAAATGCAGGTTACGGGGCCGCTTGGCTACACCTTC. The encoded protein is CASSQDKMQVTGPLGYTF.

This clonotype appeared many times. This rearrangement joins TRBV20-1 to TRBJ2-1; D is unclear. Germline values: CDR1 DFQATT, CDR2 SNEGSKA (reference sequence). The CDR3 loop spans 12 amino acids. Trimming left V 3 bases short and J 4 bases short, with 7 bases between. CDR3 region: CSASAVYNEQFF. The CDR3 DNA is TGCAGTGCTAGTGCTGTATACAATGAGCAGTTCTTC.

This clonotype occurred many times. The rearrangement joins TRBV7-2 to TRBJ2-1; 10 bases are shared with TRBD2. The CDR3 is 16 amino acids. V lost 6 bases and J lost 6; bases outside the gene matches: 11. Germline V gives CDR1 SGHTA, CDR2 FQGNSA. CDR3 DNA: TGTGCCAGCAGGCCTCTAGCGGGGGTGATCACCAATGAGCAGTTCTTC. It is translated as CASRPLAGVITNEQFF.

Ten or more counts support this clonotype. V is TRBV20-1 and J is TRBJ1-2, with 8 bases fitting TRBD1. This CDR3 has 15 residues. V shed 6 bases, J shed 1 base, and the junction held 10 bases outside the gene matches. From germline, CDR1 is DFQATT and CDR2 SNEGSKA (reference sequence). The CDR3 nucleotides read TGCAGTGCCAGACCCGGGACAGGATTTAACTATGGCTACACCTTC. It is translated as CSARPGTGFNYGYTF.

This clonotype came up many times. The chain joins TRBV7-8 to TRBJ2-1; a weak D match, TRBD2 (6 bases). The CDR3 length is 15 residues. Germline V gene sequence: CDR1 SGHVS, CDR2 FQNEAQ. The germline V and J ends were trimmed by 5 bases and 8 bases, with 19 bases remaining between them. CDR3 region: CASSHLSGPSDEQFF. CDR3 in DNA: TGTGCCAGCAGCCACCTTAGCGGACCCTCGGATGAGCAGTTCTTC.

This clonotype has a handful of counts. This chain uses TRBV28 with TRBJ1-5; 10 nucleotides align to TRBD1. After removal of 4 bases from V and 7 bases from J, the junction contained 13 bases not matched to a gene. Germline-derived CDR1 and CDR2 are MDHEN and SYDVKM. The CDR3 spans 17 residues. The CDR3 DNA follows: TGTGCCAGCAGTTCCCTGAGGACAGGGGGAAGTCGGCAGCCCCAGCATTTT. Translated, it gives CASSSLRTGGSRQPQHF.

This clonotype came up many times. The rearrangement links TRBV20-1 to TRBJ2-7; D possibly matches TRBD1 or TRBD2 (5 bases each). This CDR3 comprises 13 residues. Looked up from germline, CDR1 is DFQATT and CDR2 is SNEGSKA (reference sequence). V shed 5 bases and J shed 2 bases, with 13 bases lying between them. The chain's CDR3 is CSAYRDGAYEQYF. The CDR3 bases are TGCAGTGCTTACCGGGACGGAGCCTACGAGCAGTACTTC.

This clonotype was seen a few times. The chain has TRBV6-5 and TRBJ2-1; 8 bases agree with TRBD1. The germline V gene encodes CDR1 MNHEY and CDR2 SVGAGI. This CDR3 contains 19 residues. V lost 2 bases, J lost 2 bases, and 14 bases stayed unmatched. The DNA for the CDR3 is TGTGCCAGCAGTTACCCTAAAGTTAGCCGGGACAGGACCTACAATGAGCAGTTCTTC. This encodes CASSYPKVSRDRTYNEQFF.

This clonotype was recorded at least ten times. The CDR3 is CASSLVAPPGDTQYF. In DNA form, the CDR3 reads TGTGCCAGCAGCTTAGTAGCCCCCCCGGGGGATACGCAGTATTTT. This rearrangement joins TRBV11-2 to TRBJ2-3; weak D call: TRBD2 (5 bases). This CDR3 comprises 15 residues. V lost 1 base and J lost 6, with 14 bases in between. CDR1 is SGHAT, CDR2 FQNNGV, per germline.